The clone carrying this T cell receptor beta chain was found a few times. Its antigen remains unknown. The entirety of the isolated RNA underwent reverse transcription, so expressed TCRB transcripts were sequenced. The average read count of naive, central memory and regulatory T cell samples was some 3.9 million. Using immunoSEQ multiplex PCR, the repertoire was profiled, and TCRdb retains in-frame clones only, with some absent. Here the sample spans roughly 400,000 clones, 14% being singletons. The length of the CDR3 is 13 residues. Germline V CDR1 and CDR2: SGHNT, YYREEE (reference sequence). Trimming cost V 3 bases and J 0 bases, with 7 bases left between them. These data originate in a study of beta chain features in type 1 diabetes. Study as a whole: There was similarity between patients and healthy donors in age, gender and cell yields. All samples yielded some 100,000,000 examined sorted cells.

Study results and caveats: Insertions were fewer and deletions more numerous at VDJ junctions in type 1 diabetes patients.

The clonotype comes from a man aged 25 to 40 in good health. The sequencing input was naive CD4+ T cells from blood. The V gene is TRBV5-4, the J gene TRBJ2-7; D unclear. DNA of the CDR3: TGTGCCAGCAGCTCCCCCTTCTCCTACGAGCAGTACTTC. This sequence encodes CASSSPFSYEQYF.